This T cell receptor beta chain appears in the sequencing data of a study of blood T cell repertoires in COVID-19. Study-level information: Italy, Spain and the United States were the sources of the convalescent and acute COVID-19 samples.

Germline V gene lookup returns CDR1 MNHEY and CDR2 SMNVEV (reference sequence). The trim removed 5 bases at V and 5 bases at J, leaving 17 bases unmatched. The CDR3 totals 17 residues. In terms of age and location, participants ranged from roughly 18 to 89 years and lived in fewer than 30 US areas. Recovered status applied to Cohort 3 donors who had two consecutive negative PCRs. It also applied to those with clearance or with symptom resolution. Authors' processing steps: Scientists estimated how many nucleated cells there were by amplifying reference gene primers. The repertoire was sequenced with immunoSEQ multiplex PCR; TCRdb's copy has only in-frame clones and lacks some. D and trimming come from the DNA, and the V and J calls and clone size come from that table. Of approximately 220,000 clones in the sample, roughly 85% were seen once.

The chain couples TRBV27 to TRBJ2-5; 7 nucleotides line up with TRBD2. Sequenced input: PBMCs or T cells enriched from blood (not recorded which). This receptor was identified in a man aged 35-49 years who had recovered from COVID-19. CDR3 in amino acids: CASSTRRGGPTRETQYF. The CDR3 nucleotides are TGTGCCAGCAGTACCCGTAGGGGAGGGCCGACCCGGGAGACCCAGTACTTC.